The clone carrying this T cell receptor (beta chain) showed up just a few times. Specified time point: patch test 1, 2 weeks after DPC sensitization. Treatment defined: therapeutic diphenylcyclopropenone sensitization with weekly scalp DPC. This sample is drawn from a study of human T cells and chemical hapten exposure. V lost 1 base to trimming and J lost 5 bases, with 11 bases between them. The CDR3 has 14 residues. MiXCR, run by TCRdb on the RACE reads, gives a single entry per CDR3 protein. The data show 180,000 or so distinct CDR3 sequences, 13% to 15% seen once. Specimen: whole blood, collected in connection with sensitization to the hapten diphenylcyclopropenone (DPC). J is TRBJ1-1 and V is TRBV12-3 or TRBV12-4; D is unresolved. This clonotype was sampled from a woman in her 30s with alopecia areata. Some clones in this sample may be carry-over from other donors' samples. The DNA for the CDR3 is TGTGCCAGCAGTTTAGTCCCCCCGGGGACTGAAGCTTTCTTT. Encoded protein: CASSLVPPGTEAFF.